This is a list of T cell receptor beta chains from one sample in a study of beta chain features in type 1 diabetes. The table came from immunoSEQ multiplex PCR; TCRdb's copy has only in-frame clones and leaves some out. The sample consists of a few hundred thousand clones, over 9% of them appearing once. Sequencing used central memory CD4+ T cells from blood. The source is a young man with type 1 diabetes. Each CDR3 is given with its conserved first and last residue. A D gene is named only where the DNA matches it firmly. Clone size is stated in some rows and not others, as once, few, many or a class when expanded.

cdr3_nt cdr3_aa clone_size j_call d_call v_call
TGTGCCAGCAGCCGTAACGCCGGGGAGACCCAGTACTTC CASSRNAGETQYF NA TRBJ2-5 NA TRBV7-9
TGTGCCAGCCGCAGCTGGGGACAGGGTAAGGAGCAGTACTTC CASRSWGQGKEQYF few TRBJ2-7 TRBD1 TRBV6-5
TGTGCCAGCAGGTTTGAGTCTGGCTACACCTTC CASRFESGYTF many TRBJ1-2 NA TRBV28
TGTGCCAGCAGTTACTCGACTTCGGGACAGGGAAGCGAGCAGTACTTC CASSYSTSGQGSEQYF few TRBJ2-7 TRBD1 TRBV6-5
TGTGCCTGGACCGGGACTAGCGGGTACAATGAGCAGTTCTTC CAWTGTSGYNEQFF NA TRBJ2-1 TRBD2 TRBV30
TGTGCCAGCTCACCAACCGGCTCTGGAAACACCATATATTTT CASSPTGSGNTIYF NA TRBJ1-3 NA TRBV18
TGTGCCAGCAGCTCTCCCCTGACAGTAATCTATGGCTACACCTTC CASSSPLTVIYGYTF NA TRBJ1-2 NA TRBV11-3
TGTGCCAGCAGCCAGACACAGGGGTCTTTCGGTCAGCCCCAGCATTTT CASSQTQGSFGQPQHF NA TRBJ1-5 TRBD1 TRBV5-4
TGCGCCAGCAGCAGAGGGGGCGGGGCTGAAGCTTTCTTT CASSRGGGAEAFF few TRBJ1-1 TRBD1 TRBV5-1
TGTGCCAGCAGGGCTAAACAGGGGAACTCCTACGAGCAGTACTTC CASRAKQGNSYEQYF few TRBJ2-7 TRBD1 TRBV6-1
TGTGCCAGCAGCCTTAGCGGGAGGGGATACAATGAGCAGTTCTTC CASSLSGRGYNEQFF many TRBJ2-1 TRBD2 TRBV28
TGTGCCAGCAGTAAAGGACAGGGGAAGTACTTC CASSKGQGKYF NA TRBJ2-7 TRBD1 TRBV25-1
TGTGCCAGCAGCTTAACTGTTGGACACCAAGAGACCCAGTACTTC CASSLTVGHQETQYF few TRBJ2-5 NA TRBV7-6
TGTGCCAGCAGCCCATTTGCGGGAGGGCTTGAAGATACGCAGTATTTT CASSPFAGGLEDTQYF few TRBJ2-3 TRBD2 TRBV7-2
TGTGCCAGCAGCTTAGCGCGGCTAGCGGCTAGCACAGATACGCAGTATTTT CASSLARLAASTDTQYF NA TRBJ2-3 TRBD2 TRBV11-1
TGTGCCAGCAGCGTGGGTGACAGTAACTATGGCTACACCTTC CASSVGDSNYGYTF NA TRBJ1-2 NA TRBV9
TGTGCCAGCAGCTTATCGGGTGGGGAGACCCAGTACTTC CASSLSGGETQYF NA TRBJ2-5 NA TRBV7-2
TGTGCCAGCAGCCGGACAGGCTCTGGGGCCAACGTCCTGACTTTC CASSRTGSGANVLTF few TRBJ2-6 TRBD1 TRBV6-6
TGTGCCAGCAGCCGTCGGACTGTTTGGACGCAGTATTTT CASSRRTVWTQYF few TRBJ2-3 NA TRBV28
TGTGCCAGCAGCTTCACAGGTGACGAGCAGTACTTC CASSFTGDEQYF few TRBJ2-7 NA TRBV7-2
TGTGCCGAGGGAGGAGATACGCAGTATTTT CAEGGDTQYF NA TRBJ2-3 NA TRBV2
TGTGCCAGTAGTATTAACGCGGGAGGTGCTGCTTTTACGCAGTATTTT CASSINAGGAAFTQYF NA TRBJ2-3 TRBD2 TRBV19
TGCGCCAGCAGCCCCCAGCCCAGGGATCAGCCCCAGCATTTT CASSPQPRDQPQHF few TRBJ1-5 NA TRBV4-3
TGTGCCAGCAGTTTAAGGGCCCCCCGGGAGACCCAGTACTTC CASSLRAPRETQYF NA TRBJ2-5 NA TRBV27
TGCGCCAGCAGCGCCGGCGGGGGGATTTCGGACGAGCAGTACTTC CASSAGGGISDEQYF NA TRBJ2-7 TRBD2 TRBV5-1
TGCAGTGCCCCCCCGACATTCTCCTTC CSAPPTFSF NA TRBJ1-2 NA TRBV20-1
TGTGCCAGCAGCACTGAGGGCTGGAATGAAAAACTGTTTTTT CASSTEGWNEKLFF NA TRBJ1-4 NA TRBV7-2
TGTGCTAGCAGCTTACCTATGGGGGAGACCCAGTACTTC CASSLPMGETQYF few TRBJ2-5 NA TRBV7-9
TGTGCCAGCTCACGGGGGACAGGGAGGCCTGAAGCTTTCTTT CASSRGTGRPEAFF NA TRBJ1-1 TRBD1 TRBV18
TGTGCCTGGAGTGTACAAGAGACCCAGTACTTC CAWSVQETQYF few TRBJ2-5 NA TRBV30
TGTGCCAGCAGCTTAGGAATGGGTGGGAACGAGCAGTACTTC CASSLGMGGNEQYF NA TRBJ2-7 NA TRBV11-2
TGTGCCAGCAGCCTGCGACTAGCGGGTCCCACAGATACGCAGTATTTT CASSLRLAGPTDTQYF few TRBJ2-3 TRBD2 TRBV5-6
TGTGCCAGCAGCCCTGGGACTTATACCGGGGAGCTGTTTTTT CASSPGTYTGELFF few TRBJ2-2 NA TRBV7-8
TGTGCCAGCGCACCCCCGGAGGGACAGGGACGGGCTGGGGCCAACGTCCTGACTTTC CASAPPEGQGRAGANVLTF few TRBJ2-6 TRBD1 TRBV18